The 7 T cell receptor beta chains reported below all come from one sample, sequenced in a study of T cell responses to AZD1222 COVID-19 vaccine. This table comes from immunoSEQ multiplex PCR, and its TCRdb copy is limited to in-frame clones, with some not included. The sample carries around 220,000 clones, roughly 94% recorded once. The specimen comprised peripheral blood, sampled 28 days after the second dose of the MenACWY control vaccine. All receptors derive from an adult who received the MenACWY meningococcal vaccine as a control.

J is TRBJ2-5 and V is TRBV30; 8 positions agree with TRBD2. There are 14 residues in the CDR3. After removal of 3 bases from V and 2 bases from J, the junction contained 5 bases not matched to a gene. Germline V gene sequence: CDR1 GTSNPN, CDR2 SVGIG (reference sequence). The CDR3 DNA follows: TGTGCCTGGAGAAATAGCGGGACTCAAGAGACCCAGTACTTC. It yields the protein CAWRNSGTQETQYF.

The chain combines TRBV30 with TRBJ1-6; 10 positions agree with TRBD1. Germline CDR1 reads GTSNPN; CDR2 reads SVGIG (reference sequence). This CDR3 is 15 amino acids long. The junction had 4 bases not matched to a gene; V was cut back by 1 base and J by 7 bases. This chain's CDR3 is CAWSGGTGANSPLHF. The DNA for the CDR3 is TGTGCCTGGAGTGGCGGGACAGGGGCAAATTCACCCCTCCACTTT.

This clone was picked up a small number of times. The chain links TRBV28 to TRBJ1-2; 8 bases agree with TRBD1. The germline V gene encodes CDR1 MDHEN and CDR2 SYDVKM. J was trimmed by 8 bases and V by 6 bases; bases with no gene match: 11. This CDR3 region has 14 residues. CDR3: CASSKYRGGQGYTF. In nucleotides, the CDR3 is TGTGCCAGCAGCAAATACAGGGGGGGGCAAGGCTACACCTTC.

This rearrangement joins TRBV5-6 to TRBJ1-2; 8 bases map to TRBD1. With 3 bases clipped from V and 8 bases from J, the junction kept 9 bases outside the gene matches. CDR3 size: 14 residues. The germline V gene has CDR1 SGHDT and CDR2 YYEEEE. CDR3 region: CASSSWTGIRGYTF. The CDR3 DNA reads TGTGCCAGCAGCTCGTGGACAGGGATTCGGGGCTACACCTTC.

This chain uses TRBV9 with TRBJ1-2; maybe TRBD1 (6 bases). Looked up from germline, CDR1 is SGDLS and CDR2 is YYNGEE. The CDR3 runs 13 residues. V shed 3 bases and J shed 4 bases, with 10 bases lying between them. The CDR3 bases are TGTGCCAGCAGCGAAGAGGGGGGCTATGGCTACACCTTC. This encodes CASSEEGGYGYTF.

The chain couples TRBV7-8 to TRBJ1-6, with TRBD1 matching 7 bases. The V segment lost 1 base and the J segment 7 bases; nucleotides outside the gene matches: 16. The germline V gene has CDR1 SGHVS and CDR2 FQNEAQ. CDR3 size: 19 residues. The CDR3 loop is CASSLVRAPIGTVNSPLHF. The CDR3 nucleotides are TGTGCCAGCAGCTTAGTAAGGGCTCCCATAGGGACAGTAAATTCACCCCTCCACTTT.

The J gene is TRBJ2-3, the V gene TRBV29-1, with D possibly TRBD2 on 6 matching bases. This CDR3 is 17 amino acids long. The V end lost 1 base, the J end lost 4 bases, and 21 bases lay between the germline ends. Germline values: CDR1 SQVTM, CDR2 ANQGSEA. CDR3 residues: CSVEVDPTGVVPDTQYF. In nucleotides, the CDR3 is TGCAGCGTTGAAGTAGATCCTACGGGAGTGGTCCCAGATACGCAGTATTTT.